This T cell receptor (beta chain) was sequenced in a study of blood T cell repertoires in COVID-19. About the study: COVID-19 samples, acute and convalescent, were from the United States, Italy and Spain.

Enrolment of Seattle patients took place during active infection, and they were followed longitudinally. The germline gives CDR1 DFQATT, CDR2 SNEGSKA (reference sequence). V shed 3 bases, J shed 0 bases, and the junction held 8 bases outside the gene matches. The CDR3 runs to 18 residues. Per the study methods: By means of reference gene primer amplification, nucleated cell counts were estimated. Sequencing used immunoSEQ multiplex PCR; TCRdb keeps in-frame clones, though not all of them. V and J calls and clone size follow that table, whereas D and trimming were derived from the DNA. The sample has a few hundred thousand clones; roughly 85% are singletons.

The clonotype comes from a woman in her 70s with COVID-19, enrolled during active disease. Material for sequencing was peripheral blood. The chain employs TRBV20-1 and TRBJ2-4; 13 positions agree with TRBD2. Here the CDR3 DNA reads TGCAGTGCTAGTTGGACTAGCGGGGGCGGGTTAGCCAAAAACATTCAGTACTTC. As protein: CSASWTSGGGLAKNIQYF.